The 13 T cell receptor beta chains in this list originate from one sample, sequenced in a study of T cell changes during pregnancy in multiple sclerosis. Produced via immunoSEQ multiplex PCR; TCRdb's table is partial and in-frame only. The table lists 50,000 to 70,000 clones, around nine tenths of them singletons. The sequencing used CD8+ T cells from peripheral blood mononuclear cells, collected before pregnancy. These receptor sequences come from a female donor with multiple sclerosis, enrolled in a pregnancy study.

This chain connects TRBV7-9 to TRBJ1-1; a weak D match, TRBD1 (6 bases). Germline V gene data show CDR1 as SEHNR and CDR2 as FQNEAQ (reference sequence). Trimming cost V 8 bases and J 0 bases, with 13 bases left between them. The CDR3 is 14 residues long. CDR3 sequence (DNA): TGTGCCAGCTGTACAGGGCCGATGAACACTGAAGCTTTCTTT. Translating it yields CASCTGPMNTEAFF.

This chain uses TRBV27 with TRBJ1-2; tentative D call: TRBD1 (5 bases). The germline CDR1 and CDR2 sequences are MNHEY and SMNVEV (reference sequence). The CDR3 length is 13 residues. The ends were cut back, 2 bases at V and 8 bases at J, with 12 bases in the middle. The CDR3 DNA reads TGTGCCAGCAGTTTAGGGCGGGACGGGGGCTACACCTTC. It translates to CASSLGRDGGYTF.

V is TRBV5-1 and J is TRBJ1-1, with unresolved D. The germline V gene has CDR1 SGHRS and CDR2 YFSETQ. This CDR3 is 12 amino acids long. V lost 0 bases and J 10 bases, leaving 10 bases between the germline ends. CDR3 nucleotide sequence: TGCGCCAGCAGCTTGGGAAGGGCGGGAGCTTTCTTT. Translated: CASSLGRAGAFF.

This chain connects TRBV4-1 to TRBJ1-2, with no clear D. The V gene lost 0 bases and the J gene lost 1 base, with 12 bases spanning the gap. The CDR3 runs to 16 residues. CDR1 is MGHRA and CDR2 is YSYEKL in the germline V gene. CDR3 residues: CASSQDFGPSNYGYTF. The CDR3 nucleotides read TGCGCCAGCAGCCAAGATTTTGGGCCCAGTAACTATGGCTACACCTTC.

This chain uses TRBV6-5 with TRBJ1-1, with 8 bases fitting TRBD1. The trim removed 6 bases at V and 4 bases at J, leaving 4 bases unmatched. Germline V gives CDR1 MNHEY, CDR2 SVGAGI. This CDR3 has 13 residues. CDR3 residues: CASRGQGATEAFF. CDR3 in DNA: TGTGCCAGCAGAGGACAGGGCGCCACTGAAGCTTTCTTT.

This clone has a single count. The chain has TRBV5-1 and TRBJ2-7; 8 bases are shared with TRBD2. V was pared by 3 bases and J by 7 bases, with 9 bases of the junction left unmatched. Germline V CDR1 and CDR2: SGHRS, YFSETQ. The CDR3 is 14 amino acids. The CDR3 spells CASSSLAGPKEQYF. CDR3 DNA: TGCGCCAGCAGCTCTCTAGCGGGCCCCAAAGAGCAGTACTTC. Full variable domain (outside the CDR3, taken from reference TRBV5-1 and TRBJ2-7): KAGVTQTPRYLIKTRGQQVTLSCSPISGHRSVSWYQQTPGQGLQFLFEYFSETQRNKGNFPGRFSGRQFSNSRSEMNVSTLELGDSALYLCASSSLAGPKEQYFGPGTRLTVT.

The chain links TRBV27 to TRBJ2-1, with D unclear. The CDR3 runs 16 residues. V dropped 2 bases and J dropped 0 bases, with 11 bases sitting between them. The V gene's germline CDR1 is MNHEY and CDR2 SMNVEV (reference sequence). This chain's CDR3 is CASSLGPSSSYNEQFF. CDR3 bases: TGTGCCAGCAGTTTAGGGCCCTCGAGCTCCTACAATGAGCAGTTCTTC.

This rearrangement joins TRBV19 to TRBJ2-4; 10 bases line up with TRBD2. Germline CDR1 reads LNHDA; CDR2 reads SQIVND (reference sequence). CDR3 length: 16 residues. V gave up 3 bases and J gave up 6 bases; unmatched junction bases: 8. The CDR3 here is CASSISAGGPINIQYF. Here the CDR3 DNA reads TGTGCCAGTAGTATCTCAGCGGGGGGGCCCATAAACATTCAGTACTTC.

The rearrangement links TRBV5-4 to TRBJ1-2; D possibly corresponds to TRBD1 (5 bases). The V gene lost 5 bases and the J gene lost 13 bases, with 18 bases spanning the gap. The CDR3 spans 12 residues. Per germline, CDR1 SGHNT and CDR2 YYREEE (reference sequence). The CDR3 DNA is TGTGCCAGCAGTTCTGGAGGGACGCGCGGCACCTTC. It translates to CASSSGGTRGTF.

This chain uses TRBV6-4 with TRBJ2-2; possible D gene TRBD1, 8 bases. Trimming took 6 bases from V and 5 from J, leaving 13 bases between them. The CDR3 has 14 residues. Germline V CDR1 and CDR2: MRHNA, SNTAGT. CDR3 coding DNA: TGTGCCAGCAGCGCACAGGGGGGGACCGGGGAGCTGTTTTTT. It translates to CASSAQGGTGELFF.

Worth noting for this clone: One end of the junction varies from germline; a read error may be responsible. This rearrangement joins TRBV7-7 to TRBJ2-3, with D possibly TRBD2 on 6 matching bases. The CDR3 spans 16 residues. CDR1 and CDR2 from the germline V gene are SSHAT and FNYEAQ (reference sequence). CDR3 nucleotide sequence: TGTGCTAGCAGCTTGTCGGGGGACCTAAACACAGATACGCAGTATTTT. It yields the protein CASSLSGDLNTDTQYF.

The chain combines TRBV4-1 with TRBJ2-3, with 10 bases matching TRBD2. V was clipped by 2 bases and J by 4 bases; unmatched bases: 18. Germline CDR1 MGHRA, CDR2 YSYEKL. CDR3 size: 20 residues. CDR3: CASSQFGQGLERGGSDTQYF. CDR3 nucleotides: TGCGCCAGCAGCCAATTTGGGCAGGGGCTGGAGCGGGGGGGATCAGATACGCAGTATTTT.

In nucleotides, the CDR3 is TGTGCCACCAAACCCGGGACAGCCTTGGAGGGAGATGAAAAACTGTTTTTT. Amino acids: CATKPGTALEGDEKLFF. The chain couples TRBV2 to TRBJ1-4, with 7 bases fitting TRBD1. V trimming: 10 bases; J trimming: 6 bases; junction bases outside the gene matches: 20. Looked up from germline, CDR1 is SNHLY and CDR2 is FYNNEI. The CDR3 has 17 amino acids.